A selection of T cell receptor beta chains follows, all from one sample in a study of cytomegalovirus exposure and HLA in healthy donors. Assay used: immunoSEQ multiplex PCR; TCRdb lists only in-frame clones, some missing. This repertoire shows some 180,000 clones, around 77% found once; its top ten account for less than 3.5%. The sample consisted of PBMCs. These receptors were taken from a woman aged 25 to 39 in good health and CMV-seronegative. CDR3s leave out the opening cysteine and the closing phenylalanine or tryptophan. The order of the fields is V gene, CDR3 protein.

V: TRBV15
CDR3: ATSRWDNSYEQY

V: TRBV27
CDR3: ASTPRAGDTQY

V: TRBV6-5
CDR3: ASSHSGATYNEQF

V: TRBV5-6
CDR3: ASSPGTGDYRGNSPLH

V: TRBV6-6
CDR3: ASIASGRLDTQY

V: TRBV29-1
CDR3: SVQTGDEQY

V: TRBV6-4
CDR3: ASSIDRVGEQF

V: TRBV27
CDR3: ASSLYGAGTEAF

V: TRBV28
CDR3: ASTVSPSYEQY

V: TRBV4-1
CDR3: ASSQDPGLDSTDTQY

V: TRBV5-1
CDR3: ASSGLAGGSNTGELF

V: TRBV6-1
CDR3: ASRATGVGNQPQH

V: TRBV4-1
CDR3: ASSQGWASYEQY

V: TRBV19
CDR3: ASRLHGGRMDTQY

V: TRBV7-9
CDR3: ATTPSVSSYEQY

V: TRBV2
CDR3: ASSYPGTYEQY

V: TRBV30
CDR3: AWKDSGGAQH